Below are 8 T cell receptor beta chains sequenced from a single sample in a study of blood T cells in healthy people across ages. PCR was performed a second time for roughly 7 to 11 cycles using a sample-barcoded 5' primer and a J-beta primer mix. TCRdb independently ran MiXCR on the 5' RACE reads; one entry per CDR3 protein. The sample records roughly 800,000 distinct CDR3 sequences, 58% being singletons. The sequencing sample was made of blood. The receptors shown here come from a man under 40 in good health.

The V and J genes are TRBV5-1 and TRBJ1-1; perhaps TRBD1 as D (6 bases). Germline CDR1 SGHRS, CDR2 YFSETQ. The V and J ends lost 5 bases and 0 bases respectively, with 17 bases between them. This CDR3 comprises 16 residues. The DNA for the CDR3 is TGCGCCAGCAGTCTCAGGGGAATTACCATGAACACTGAAGCTTTCTTT. It codes for CASSLRGITMNTEAFF.

V gene TRBV19 combines with J gene TRBJ2-2, with no clear D. The CDR3 is 15 amino acids. Trimming shortened V by 3 bases and J by 0 bases, and 8 bases separated the two germline ends. Germline assignment: CDR1 LNHDA and CDR2 SQIVND (reference sequence). The CDR3, as DNA: TGTGCCAGTAGTATCTCGGCTGCGAACACCGGGGAGCTGTTTTTT. The encoded protein is CASSISAANTGELFF.

The V gene is TRBV20-1, the J gene TRBJ2-3, with D perhaps TRBD2 (5 bases). With 5 bases removed from V and 0 bases from J, the gap between germline ends came to 9 bases. From germline, CDR1 is DFQATT and CDR2 SNEGSKA (reference sequence). This CDR3 region has 13 residues. CDR3 protein: CSAGSRSTDTQYF. DNA of the CDR3: TGCAGTGCTGGGAGTAGGAGCACAGATACGCAGTATTTT.

The chain has TRBV21-1 and TRBJ2-1. TRBV21-1 is marked as a pseudogene. The CDR3 contains 16 residues. DNA of the CDR3: TGTGCCAGCAGCAAAGGAAGGAGACAACCATACAATGAGCAGTTCTTC. It is translated as CASSKGRRQPYNEQFF.

This chain uses TRBV27 with TRBJ1-2, with TRBD1 matching over 9 bases. Germline trimming cut 4 bases from V and 4 bases from J; bases unmatched to any gene: 13. There are 17 residues in the CDR3. Germline V CDR1 and CDR2: MNHEY, SMNVEV (reference sequence). DNA for the CDR3: TGTGCCAGCAGTTCGGAGACAGGGGGGAATCTAGGCTATGGCTACACCTTC. It specifies CASSSETGGNLGYGYTF.

This chain uses TRBV20-1 with TRBJ2-1; 9 positions match TRBD2. The junction had 2 bases not matched to a gene; V was cut back by 2 bases and J by 0 bases. In germline, CDR1 is DFQATT, CDR2 SNEGSKA (reference sequence). The CDR3 is 15 amino acids. The CDR3 protein is CSARRLAVSYNEQFF. The CDR3 region has the DNA TGCAGTGCTAGAAGACTAGCGGTCTCCTACAATGAGCAGTTCTTC.

The V call is TRBV6-5, the J call TRBJ1-6; a possible D gene is TRBD1 (5 bases). The V end lost 6 bases, the J end lost 3 bases, and 12 bases lay between the germline ends. Per germline, CDR1 MNHEY and CDR2 SVGAGI. The CDR3 sequence is 15 residues long. CDR3 sequence (DNA): TGTGCCAGCAGGGGGGGGAGCAACTATAATTCACCCCTCCACTTT. It is translated as CASRGGSNYNSPLHF.

This clonotype was found many times. The chain joins TRBV20-1 to TRBJ2-7; TRBD1 matches at 9 bases. This CDR3 has 14 amino acids. CDR1 DFQATT and CDR2 SNEGSKA come from the germline V gene (reference sequence). Trimming cost V 5 bases and J 2 bases; bases outside gene matches: 7. The CDR3, as DNA: TGCAGTGCTGGAGGACAGGGGTCCACCTACGAGCAGTACTTC. It translates to CSAGGQGSTYEQYF.